A selection of T cell receptor beta chains follows, all from one sample in a study of PD-1 blockade in classical Hodgkin lymphoma. Profiled with immunoSEQ multiplex PCR; TCRdb holds only in-frame clones, not every one. The table shows 25,000 to 35,000 clones, with around 70% occurring only once. The sample here was peripheral blood mononuclear cells (PBMCs), taken before the second cycle of nivolumab. All receptors come from a human donor with classical Hodgkin lymphoma. The CDR3 runs from the conserved cysteine through the conserved F or W. The D gene is left open where the match is weak. Size values are once, few and many counts, or a class for expanded clones, and some rows have none.

clone_size | cdr3_length | j_call | d_call | v_call | cdr3_aa | cdr3_nt
few | 17 | TRBJ2-1 | TRBD2 | TRBV4-1 | CASSQEATSGGLNEQFF | TGCGCCAGCAGCCAAGAGGCAACTAGCGGGGGGCTCAATGAGCAGTTCTTC
few | 13 | TRBJ2-3 | . | TRBV7-9 | CASSLGGLNTQYF | TGTGCCAGCAGCTTGGGGGGGCTAAATACGCAGTATTTT
. | 16 | TRBJ2-7 | . | TRBV5-4 | CASSWSNRLHAYEQYF | TGTGCCAGCAGCTGGAGTAACAGGCTCCACGCCTACGAGCAGTACTTC
once | 15 | TRBJ2-3 | TRBD2 | TRBV5-1 | CASSEISGGTDTQYF | TGCGCCAGCAGCGAGATAAGCGGGGGCACAGATACGCAGTATTTT
. | 17 | TRBJ2-5 | TRBD2 | TRBV4-2 | CASSQGVSGGIEETQYF | TGTGCCAGCAGCCAAGGGGTTAGCGGGGGGATAGAAGAGACCCAGTACTTC
. | 15 | TRBJ2-7 | . | TRBV4-3 | CASSQDSGFGYEQYF | TGCGCCAGCAGCCAAGATTCCGGGTTTGGTTACGAGCAGTACTTC
. | 14 | TRBJ1-1 | . | TRBV19 | CASSLQGRGTEAFF | TGTGCCAGTAGTTTACAGGGTCGGGGCACTGAAGCTTTCTTT
. | 14 | TRBJ2-3 | . | TRBV2 | CASSPQLGTDTQYF | TGTGCCAGCAGCCCGCAGTTAGGCACAGATACGCAGTATTTT
. | 16 | TRBJ2-7 | . | TRBV9 | CASSGAPGHLSYEQYF | TGTGCCAGCAGCGGCGCCCCGGGACACCTTTCCTACGAGCAGTACTTC
. | 14 | TRBJ2-7 | . | TRBV28 | CASSLILGGYEQYF | TGTGCCAGCAGTTTAATATTGGGGGGCTACGAGCAGTACTTC
many | 12 | TRBJ1-6 | TRBD1 | TRBV2 | CASRGTGTPLHF | TGTGCCAGCAGGGGGACAGGGACTCCCCTCCACTTT
few | 14 | TRBJ2-5 | TRBD2 | TRBV4-1 | CASSQPSGEETQYF | TGCGCCAGCAGCCAACCTAGCGGGGAAGAGACCCAGTACTTC
once | 15 | TRBJ2-7 | TRBD2 | TRBV7-2 | CASSSQRGGPYEQYF | TGTGCCAGCAGCTCTCAGCGGGGGGGCCCCTACGAGCAGTACTTC
. | 14 | TRBJ2-7 | TRBD1 | TRBV5-1 | CASSLDTGGKEQYF | TGCGCCAGCAGCTTAGACACAGGGGGCAAAGAGCAGTACTTC